Below are 32 T cell receptor beta chains sequenced from a single sample in a study of control samples from healthy donors and cancer patients. Libraries were prepared by immunoSEQ multiplex PCR; TCRdb keeps only in-frame clonotypes and omits some of them. The profile shows approximately 89,000 clones, roughly 86% of them singletons. Sample: blood. Receptors were obtained from a man aged 30 to 45 in good health.

This chain links TRBV28 with TRBJ2-7; weak D call: TRBD1 (5 bases). Germline CDR1 and CDR2: MDHEN and SYDVKM. V was clipped by 3 bases and J by 4 bases, with 13 bases between them. This CDR3 has 14 residues. For the CDR3, the DNA is TGTGCCAGCAGTTTGGTAGGGGTGAAGTACGAGCAGTACTTC. This translates into CASSLVGVKYEQYF.

This sequence joins TRBV14 and TRBJ2-5, with a possible D match to TRBD2 (5 bases). V gave up 4 bases and J gave up 5 bases, with 17 bases separating them. Looked up from germline, CDR1 is SGHDN and CDR2 is FVKESK. The length of the CDR3 is 15 residues. The CDR3 region is CASSPRGLWLETQYF. As DNA, the CDR3 is TGTGCCAGCAGCCCCCGCGGACTCTGGCTTGAGACCCAGTACTTC.

The rearrangement joins TRBV2 to TRBJ1-1; D possibly corresponds to TRBD1 (6 bases). CDR3 length equals 15 residues. V was pared by 6 bases and J by 6 bases, with 20 bases between. Germline V gene data show CDR1 as SNHLY and CDR2 as FYNNEI. CDR3 sequence: CASRSGKGGGPEAFF. CDR3 sequence (DNA): TGTGCCAGCAGATCTGGGAAAGGAGGGGGGCCTGAAGCTTTCTTT.

This chain uses TRBV23-1 with TRBJ1-1; D unresolved. TRBV23-1 is flagged as an ORF with uncertain function. Trimming removed 5 bases from V and 4 bases from J, with 20 bases in between. This CDR3 region has 16 residues. The CDR3 reads CASSNPSVPRGTEAFF. CDR3 in DNA: TGCGCCAGCAGTAACCCGAGTGTCCCCCGCGGCACTGAAGCTTTCTTT.

The DNA of the CDR3 is TGTGCCAGCTCACCACGGTCAGGGGGCCTCGAGCAGTACTTC. It codes for CASSPRSGGLEQYF. The J gene is TRBJ2-7, the V gene TRBV18, with 8 bases that match TRBD1. Per germline, CDR1 KGHSH and CDR2 LQKENI. V was clipped by 1 base and J by 6 bases; unmatched bases: 5. The CDR3 sequence is 14 residues long.

The chain joins TRBV9 to TRBJ2-4, with TRBD2 identical over 14 bases. This CDR3 is built from 20 residues. Germline V CDR1 and CDR2: SGDLS, YYNGEE. The V gene end was trimmed by 0 bases and the J gene end by 8 bases; junction bases not matched to a gene: 16. CDR3 region: CASSVASTSGGAGGGDIQYF. The CDR3 bases are TGTGCCAGCAGCGTAGCATCGACTAGCGGGGGGGCCGGAGGCGGGGACATTCAGTACTTC.

J is TRBJ1-1 and V is TRBV27; 8 nucleotides agree with TRBD1. The junction had 6 bases not matched to a gene; V was cut back by 5 bases and J by 1 base. There are 15 residues in the CDR3. Germline CDR1 MNHEY, CDR2 SMNVEV (reference sequence). The CDR3 reads CASSPRQGRNTEAFF. The CDR3 nucleotides are TGTGCCAGCAGTCCCCGACAGGGGAGGAACACTGAAGCTTTCTTT.

J is TRBJ1-6 and V is TRBV11-2; D might be TRBD1 (5 bases). The germline V gene encodes CDR1 SGHAT and CDR2 FQNNGV. The CDR3 runs 15 residues. Trimming cost V 0 bases and J 7 bases, with 10 bases left between them. This chain's CDR3 is CASSLEGGINSPLHF. For the CDR3, the DNA is TGTGCCAGCAGCTTAGAGGGGGGAATAAATTCACCCCTCCACTTT.

The chain employs TRBV18 and TRBJ2-5, with D uncertain. V was pared by 4 bases and J by 0 bases, with 6 bases between. The CDR3 runs 13 residues. CDR1 is KGHSH and CDR2 is LQKENI in the germline V gene. CDR3 in amino acids: CASSQDNQETQYF. DNA for the CDR3: TGTGCCAGCTCACAAGACAACCAAGAGACCCAGTACTTC.

This clone occurred once. The genes are TRBV24-1 and TRBJ1-3; D uncertain. The germline V and J ends were trimmed by 9 bases and 0 bases, with 11 bases remaining between them. Germline CDR1 and CDR2: KGHDR and SFDVKD. The CDR3 length is 14 residues. The CDR3 loop reads CATVPGPSGNTIYF. The CDR3 coding sequence is TGTGCCACCGTTCCAGGCCCCTCTGGAAACACCATATATTTT.

This chain links TRBV12-3 or TRBV12-4 with TRBJ1-5, with D unresolved. The CDR3 covers 13 residues. Between the trimmed V and J ends, which lost 1 base and 10 bases, there was a span of 11 bases. The CDR3 loop is CASSLDLGRPQHF. The DNA of the CDR3 is TGTGCCAGCAGTTTAGATCTGGGGAGACCCCAGCATTTT.

The V gene is TRBV24-1, the J gene TRBJ1-1; D might be TRBD1 (5 bases). The CDR3 extends over 18 amino acids. CDR1 is KGHDR, CDR2 SFDVKD, per germline. Between the trimmed V and J ends, which lost 2 bases and 5 bases, there was a span of 23 bases. The CDR3 loop reads CATSDSPTFSGGWTEAFF. Here the CDR3 DNA reads TGTGCCACCAGTGATTCGCCGACATTTAGCGGGGGATGGACTGAAGCTTTCTTT.

The gene calls are TRBV4-1 and TRBJ1-4, with D perhaps matching TRBD1 (5 bases). Germline assignment: CDR1 MGHRA and CDR2 YSYEKL. Trimming took 4 bases from V and 7 from J, leaving 16 bases between them. The CDR3 spans 15 residues. This chain's CDR3 is CASSLTVGVGEKLFF. CDR3 coding DNA: TGCGCCAGCAGCCTTACCGTGGGGGTAGGTGAAAAACTGTTTTTT.

The chain recombines TRBV21-1 with TRBJ2-5; the table's D call, TRBD1, has no DNA check behind it. TRBV21-1 is an annotated pseudogene. The CDR3 loop spans 17 amino acids. CDR3 amino acids: CASSKVSRTGDQETQYF. CDR3 in DNA: TGTGCCAGCAGCAAAGTCTCCCGGACAGGGGACCAAGAGACCCAGTACTTC.

The CDR3 loop reads CASSRRGGRGPQTQYF. CDR3 DNA sequence: TGTGCCAGCAGCCGCCGGGGTGGGCGGGGGCCTCAGACCCAGTACTTC. This rearrangement joins TRBV5-4 to TRBJ2-5, with D maybe TRBD2 (7 bases). The CDR3 sequence is 16 residues long. The germline V gene has CDR1 SGHNT and CDR2 YYREEE (reference sequence). Deletions cut 4 bases from V and 6 bases from J, with 22 bases between.

CDR3 region: CASSVNSGNTIYF. The CDR3, as DNA: TGTGCCAGCAGCGTCAACTCTGGAAACACCATATATTTT. The chain recombines TRBV9 with TRBJ1-3; no definite D call. This CDR3 comprises 13 residues. Deletions cut 2 bases from V and 0 bases from J, with 3 bases between. Looked up from germline, CDR1 is SGDLS and CDR2 is YYNGEE.

This clone appeared a single time. V and J are TRBV2 and TRBJ1-1; the D gene is possibly TRBD1 (6 bases). The germline V gene has CDR1 SNHLY and CDR2 FYNNEI. This CDR3 region has 15 residues. V gave up 6 bases and J gave up 1 base, with 15 bases separating them. The CDR3 spells CASRTTGTSNTEAFF. CDR3 in DNA: TGTGCCAGCAGGACAACCGGGACATCGAACACTGAAGCTTTCTTT.

This clone was picked up many times. The junction and the germline gene differ at one end; a read error may be behind it. V usage is TRBV7-2 and J usage is TRBJ2-5; D possibly matches TRBD1 or TRBD2 (6 bases each). The CDR3 sequence is 15 residues long. The V gene's germline CDR1 is SGHTA and CDR2 FQGNSA. The CDR3 loop reads CASSLGGRTGETQYF. The CDR3 DNA is TGTGCCAGCAGTTTAGGGGGGAGGACTGGCGAGACCCAGTACTTC.

The chain uses TRBV28 and TRBJ1-6; D call uncertain. The CDR3 consists of 15 residues. Germline-derived CDR1 and CDR2 are MDHEN and SYDVKM. The germline V and J ends were trimmed by 7 bases and 4 bases, with 14 bases remaining between them. The DNA for the CDR3 is TGTGCCAGCACCTCCGGGCAGGCTTATAATTCACCCCTCCACTTT. Amino acid sequence: CASTSGQAYNSPLHF.

This chain links TRBV27 with TRBJ2-7, with 13 bases identical to TRBD2. In germline, CDR1 is MNHEY, CDR2 SMNVEV (reference sequence). This CDR3 is 15 amino acids long. V was pared by 5 bases and J by 7 bases, with 8 bases of the junction left unmatched. DNA for the CDR3: TGTGCCAGCAGTGCCCCCGGGACTAGCGGGGAAGAGCAGTACTTC. It translates to CASSAPGTSGEEQYF.

The gene calls are TRBV11-3 and TRBJ2-1; tentatively, D is TRBD2 (5 bases). The CDR3 has 15 amino acids. The germline V and J ends were trimmed by 5 bases and 6 bases, with 17 bases remaining between them. The V gene's germline CDR1 is SGHNT and CDR2 YENEEA. CDR3 coding DNA: TGTGCCAGCAGCCTCAGACTAAGTTCTGGCAATGAGCAGTTCTTC. Protein product: CASSLRLSSGNEQFF.

The CDR3 DNA reads TGTGCCAGCCTATCGATGGGGACTAGCTCCAATGAGCAGTTCTTC. This encodes CASLSMGTSSNEQFF. V and J are TRBV5-4 and TRBJ2-1; 9 bases match TRBD2. CDR1 is SGHNT, CDR2 YYREEE, per germline (reference sequence). Trimming cost V 7 bases and J 6 bases; bases outside gene matches: 11. The CDR3 loop spans 15 amino acids.

The V gene is TRBV4-1, the J gene TRBJ2-7; TRBD2 aligns across 7 bases. The length of the CDR3 is 17 residues. Germline CDR1 reads MGHRA; CDR2 reads YSYEKL. V was clipped by 0 bases and J by 2 bases; unmatched bases: 10. CDR3 region: CASSQDWVSGEPYEQYF. The CDR3, as DNA: TGCGCCAGCAGCCAAGATTGGGTAAGCGGGGAACCCTACGAGCAGTACTTC.

The chain joins TRBV9 to TRBJ1-1; D call uncertain. This CDR3 has 16 residues. V gave up 0 bases and J gave up 0 bases, with 12 bases separating them. The V gene's germline CDR1 is SGDLS and CDR2 YYNGEE. The CDR3, as DNA: TGTGCCAGCAGCGTAGGGGGATCTACCATGAACACTGAAGCTTTCTTT. Protein sequence: CASSVGGSTMNTEAFF.

This chain uses TRBV9 with TRBJ2-7; possible D gene TRBD2, 6 bases. Germline V CDR1 and CDR2: SGDLS, YYNGEE. V lost 0 bases to trimming and J lost 1 base, with 8 bases between them. The CDR3 contains 14 residues. Here the CDR3 reads CASSVEEGSYEQYF. The CDR3 DNA sequence: TGTGCCAGCAGCGTAGAGGAGGGGTCCTACGAGCAGTACTTC. Full variable domain (missing parts from reference TRBV9 and TRBJ2-7): DSGVTQTPKHLITATGQRVTLRCSPRSGDLSVYWYQQSLDQGLQFLIQYYNGEERAKGNILERFSAQQFPDLHSELNLSSLELGDSALYFCASSVEEGSYEQYFGPGTRLTVT.

The rearrangement uses TRBV6-5 and TRBJ1-3; TRBD1 aligns across 9 bases. CDR1 is MNHEY and CDR2 is SVGAGI in the germline V gene. The V and J ends lost 6 bases and 0 bases, in that order; junction bases with no gene match: 3. The CDR3 has 15 amino acids. Written as DNA, the CDR3 is TGTGCCAGCAGCCGGACAGGGGACTCTGGAAACACCATATATTTT. Amino acid sequence: CASSRTGDSGNTIYF.

This chain joins TRBV18 and TRBJ1-2, with 8 bases identical to TRBD1. V shed 2 bases, J shed 3 bases, and the junction held 2 bases outside the gene matches. This CDR3 is 14 amino acids long. The germline CDR1 and CDR2 sequences are KGHSH and LQKENI. The CDR3 here is CASSPGQGYYGYTF. In DNA, the CDR3 is TGTGCCAGCTCACCAGGACAGGGCTACTATGGCTACACCTTC.

The rearrangement links TRBV11-2 to TRBJ2-5; 10 bases line up with TRBD2. V lost 2 bases, J lost 5 bases, and 8 bases stayed unmatched. Germline V gene sequence: CDR1 SGHAT, CDR2 FQNNGV. This CDR3 has 16 residues. The DNA of the CDR3 is TGTGCCAGCAGCTTAAAATTCCAAGCGGGGGGGGAGACCCAGTACTTC. Its translation: CASSLKFQAGGETQYF.

The chain links TRBV7-3 to TRBJ1-2; D ambiguous. CDR1 is SGHTA, CDR2 FQGTGA, per germline. The ends were cut back, 5 bases at V and 4 bases at J, with 23 bases in the middle. There are 17 residues in the CDR3. Written as DNA, the CDR3 is TGTGCCAGCAGCCGGAACCCCGGGGAGGGCCCTGGCTATGGCTACACCTTC. This sequence encodes CASSRNPGEGPGYGYTF.

The chain links TRBV5-1 to TRBJ2-2; D might be TRBD1 (5 bases). Trimming left V 4 bases short and J 2 bases short, with 9 bases between. This CDR3 contains 14 residues. Germline-derived CDR1 and CDR2 are SGHRS and YFSETQ. The CDR3 loop is CASSPGSNTGELFF. The CDR3 DNA follows: TGCGCCAGCAGCCCAGGGTCCAACACCGGGGAGCTGTTTTTT.

V is TRBV14 and J is TRBJ1-6; D not certain. Trimming cost V 0 bases and J 12 bases, with 15 bases left between them. Germline loops: CDR1 SGHDN, CDR2 FVKESK. CDR3 size: 15 residues. CDR3 region: CASSQESGAGGPLHF. The CDR3 DNA follows: TGTGCCAGCAGCCAAGAATCGGGCGCAGGAGGACCCCTCCACTTT.

This clone was counted a single time. This chain links TRBV6-5 with TRBJ2-3, with a possible D match to TRBD1 (5 bases). The germline V gene encodes CDR1 MNHEY and CDR2 SVGAGI. Trimming stripped 6 bases from V and 2 bases from J, with 12 bases between. The CDR3 is 14 amino acids. The CDR3 DNA sequence: TGTGCCAGCAGCTCCAGGGTCTCCACAGATACGCAGTATTTT. Its protein is CASSSRVSTDTQYF.